The entry that follows covers one T cell receptor beta chain sequence. The target antigen is unknown. Repertoires were generated with immunoSEQ multiplex PCR, while TCRdb's copy carries only in-frame clones and drops some. The repertoire holds roughly 150,000 clones, roughly 90% seen once, with about 4.4% in the top ten. V lost 8 bases and J 6 bases, leaving 16 bases between the germline ends. CDR3 length: 13 amino acids. CDR1 is LNHDA, CDR2 SQIVND, per germline (reference sequence). These data originate in a study of T cell responses to AZD1222 COVID-19 vaccine. General study points: Spike-specific TCR breadth and depth went up after people got two AZD1222 doses. Donors were mostly white British, more females; clonal diversity possibly underestimated.

This sequence was found in an adult in good health. The sequencing here drew on peripheral blood, taken on day 0 of AZD1222 vaccination. This sequence joins TRBV19 and TRBJ1-2; tentative D call: TRBD1 (5 bases). CDR3 amino acids: CASAPPRVNGYTF. The CDR3 DNA is TGTGCCAGTGCCCCCCCCAGGGTGAATGGCTACACCTTC. The whole variable domain, filled in from reference TRBV19 and TRBJ1-2, reads DGGITQSPKYLFRKEGQNVTLSCEQNLNHDAMYWYRQDPGQGLRLIYYSQIVNDFQKGDIAEGYSVSREKKESFPLTVTSAQKNPTAFYLCASAPPRVNGYTFGSGTRLTVV.